One and the same sample provided the 9 T cell receptor beta chains below, sequenced in a study of control samples from healthy donors and cancer patients. Data came from immunoSEQ multiplex PCR; TCRdb stores just in-frame clones and leaves some out. Among about 130,000 clones listed, approximately 90% were seen once. Source material: blood. Receptor source: a woman in her forties or fifties in good health.

The V and J genes are TRBV7-9 and TRBJ2-5, with D perhaps TRBD2 (5 bases). V dropped 2 bases and J dropped 1 base, with 11 bases sitting between them. Germline V CDR1 and CDR2: SEHNR, FQNEAQ (reference sequence). This CDR3 contains 15 residues. The CDR3 spells CASSLSVAPQETQYF. DNA for the CDR3: TGTGCCAGCAGCTTATCGGTAGCGCCCCAAGAGACCCAGTACTTC.

The rearrangement uses TRBV11-2 and TRBJ1-2; 8 positions agree with TRBD1. Germline lookup yields CDR1 SGHAT and CDR2 FQNNGV. The CDR3 totals 16 residues. With V trimmed by 5 bases and J by 4 bases, 12 bases remained unmatched. The chain's CDR3 is CASSLRAGGASYGYTF. CDR3 bases: TGTGCCAGCAGCCTCCGAGCAGGGGGCGCTTCCTATGGCTACACCTTC.

The chain combines TRBV19 with TRBJ1-6; 7 nucleotides match TRBD1. Germline trimming cut 2 bases from V and 8 bases from J; bases unmatched to any gene: 6. Looked up from germline, CDR1 is LNHDA and CDR2 is SQIVND (reference sequence). CDR3 length: 15 amino acids. CDR3 protein: CASSISTGADSPLHF. The CDR3 region has the DNA TGTGCCAGTAGTATATCCACAGGGGCGGATTCACCCCTCCACTTT. The full variable domain, its missing parts supplied by reference TRBV19 and TRBJ1-6, is DGGITQSPKYLFRKEGQNVTLSCEQNLNHDAMYWYRQDPGQGLRLIYYSQIVNDFQKGDIAEGYSVSREKKESFPLTVTSAQKNPTAFYLCASSISTGADSPLHFGNGTRLTVT.

This chain uses TRBV30 with TRBJ1-5; possible D gene TRBD1, 5 bases. CDR1 is GTSNPN, CDR2 SVGIG, per germline (reference sequence). This CDR3 comprises 15 residues. V gave up 3 bases and J gave up 7 bases, with 19 bases separating them. CDR3 amino acids: CAWSPGGVPEQPQHF. The CDR3, as DNA: TGTGCCTGGAGCCCCGGGGGGGTTCCTGAACAGCCCCAGCATTTT.

The rearrangement joins TRBV28 to TRBJ1-6, with 11 nucleotides matching TRBD1. With V trimmed by 2 bases and J by 11 bases, 2 bases remained unmatched. From germline, CDR1 is MDHEN and CDR2 SYDVKM. The CDR3 loop spans 14 amino acids. CDR3 sequence reads: CASSLGTGGTPLHF. The CDR3 nucleotides are TGTGCCAGCAGTTTAGGGACAGGGGGTACACCCCTCCACTTT.

This chain joins TRBV5-1 and TRBJ1-1, with D hard to call. CDR3 length: 15 amino acids. V lost 4 bases and J 6 bases, leaving 19 bases between the germline ends. Germline V lookup: CDR1 SGHRS, CDR2 YFSETQ. The chain's CDR3 is CASSPEARGDAEAFF. The CDR3 DNA follows: TGCGCCAGCAGCCCCGAAGCAAGAGGTGACGCTGAAGCTTTCTTT.

The chain is built from TRBV18 and TRBJ2-1; TRBD1 matches at 12 bases. Germline V gives CDR1 KGHSH, CDR2 LQKENI. Germline trimming cut 3 bases from V and 2 bases from J; bases unmatched to any gene: 5. The CDR3 spans 17 residues. As DNA, the CDR3 is TGTGCCAGCTCACCGGGACAGGGGGCCCGTCCCTACAATGAGCAGTTCTTC. Translated: CASSPGQGARPYNEQFF.

The chain combines TRBV28 with TRBJ1-2, with D possibly being TRBD1 (6 bases). This CDR3 is 15 amino acids long. V shed 2 bases and J shed 5 bases, with 15 bases lying between them. Germline V gives CDR1 MDHEN, CDR2 SYDVKM. DNA for the CDR3: TGTGCCAGCAGTTTACCCGACAGGATGGGGTATGGCTACACCTTC. Translated: CASSLPDRMGYGYTF.

The rearrangement uses TRBV2 and TRBJ1-6, with D tentatively TRBD1 (6 bases). The CDR3 is 14 amino acids. Trimming removed 7 bases at V and 3 bases at J, with 10 bases between. The germline gives CDR1 SNHLY, CDR2 FYNNEI. CDR3 DNA: TGTGCCAGCATCCGGGACAACTATAATTCACCCCTCCACTTT. This sequence encodes CASIRDNYNSPLHF.